Described below is a single T cell receptor beta chain sequence and its context. This clonotype was counted a few times. No antigen is known for it. The record has no base qualities; no much larger clone is one base away. These data originate in a study of T cell repertoires in cytomegalovirus infection (dated by TCRdb to the late 2010s). In terms of the full investigation: The peptide stimulations were aimed at well-studied HLA-B-restricted epitopes as well as recently identified HLA-C-restricted CMV epitopes, whose presentation resists viral immunomodulation. Because public TCR beta signatures pointed to carriage of CMV infection together with the matching HLA type, the HLA type of each donor mattered for the analysis. Overall results and qualifications from the work: In the ex vivo response, HLA-C-restricted CMV-specific TCR beta clonotypes were dominant, and in two of eight donors the single most frequent clonotype came from this HLA-C-restricted group. Cumulative frequency of public TCR beta family members discriminated carriers of CMV infection plus the relevant HLA type in this cohort and an independent approximately 340-donor cohort.

The junction shows trimming of 10 bases on V and 0 bases on J, plus 7 bases between the germline ends. The CDR3, cysteine through phenylalanine, is 13 amino acids long. The read is trimmed to its CDR3 DNA, 39 bases read in frame from base 1. Sequencing relied on an Illumina HiSeq 1500. Using fastp trimming at Q25 and MiXCR clonotype assembly, TCRdb reanalyzed the public sequencing data and kept in-frame beta chains. Rows are unified per CDR3 protein, each entry keeping the most common DNA and genes. Recorded for this sample are approximately 220,000 distinct CDR3 sequences; around 35% of them occurred a single time. Approximately 59% of the sample is in the top ten clones. This specimen's treatment or condition label, interpreted: in vitro stimulation with specific CMV peptide epitopes to enrich CMV-specific T cells.

The chain is made from TRBV12-3 or TRBV12-4 and TRBJ2-6, with the identity of the D gene unclear. The clonotype was recovered from a human donor in good health (CMV status not recorded). Some clones in this sample may be carry-over from other donors' samples. Sequenced material: CD8+ T cells from cultured PBMCs, taken from culture after CMV antigen stimulation. The CDR3 reads CATPDSGANVLTF. DNA sequence: TGTGCCACCCCCGACTCTGGGGCCAACGTCCTGACTTTC.